There are a few counts of the clone carrying this TCR beta chain. As yet, its antigen is unknown. Through Arm-PCR of CDR3 regions and iRepertoire HTBI primers, TCR beta libraries were built. In TCRdb, the multiplex PCR reads were re-called with MiXCR into one record per CDR3 protein. The data contain about 360,000 distinct CDR3 sequences, about 16% of them singletons. The data originate from a study of regulatory T cells in long-lasting Graves disease. Whole-study findings and limits: Clonotypes that were public and shared totalled approximately 3,000 in persistent patients versus around 1,000 in new patients.

Time point noted: newly diagnosed GD, antithyroid drugs for less than 3 months. PBMC RNA was the source of the TCR library. This sample was also put to use in a study of T cells in Graves' hyperthyroidism and ophthalmopathy. Per that study: The study excluded patients with uncontrolled infection, other autoimmune disease, pregnancy or lactation. The primer set for the first-round RT-PCR of the TCR CDR3 was HTBI.

The material was peripheral blood mononuclear cells (PBMCs), obtained at new diagnosis, from a patient treated with antithyroid drugs. This TCR came from a woman between 18 and 29 years old with Graves disease.

The CDR3 reads CASSPKLSGHMNTEAFF. As DNA, the CDR3 is TGTGCCAGCTCACCAAAGTTATCGGGACATATGAACACTGAAGCTTTCTTT. The rearrangement links TRBV18 to TRBJ1-1, with D maybe TRBD1 (6 bases). The CDR3 has 17 residues. Per germline, CDR1 KGHSH and CDR2 LQKENI. The V and J ends lost 2 bases and 0 bases respectively, with 16 bases between them.